These 22 T cell receptor beta chains share one sample of origin, sequenced in a study of T cell responses to AZD1222 COVID-19 vaccine. Clones were read by immunoSEQ multiplex PCR, and TCRdb kept only the in-frame ones, dropping some. Here the sample spans about 150,000 clones, around 90% being singletons. Sequencing was performed on peripheral blood, taken 28 days after the second AZD1222 dose. Source of these receptors: an adult who received the AZD1222 COVID-19 vaccine.

This clone has a single count. The J gene is TRBJ1-6, the V gene TRBV21-1. TRBV21-1 is labeled a pseudogene. The CDR3 extends over 13 amino acids. The CDR3 region has the DNA TGTGCCAGCAGCAAAGGTATTAATTCACCCCTCCACTTT. Translated, it gives CASSKGINSPLHF.

The V and J genes are TRBV27 and TRBJ1-4; D gene ambiguous. The ends were cut back, 6 bases at V and 0 bases at J, with 11 bases in the middle. The CDR3 runs 15 residues. The germline gives CDR1 MNHEY, CDR2 SMNVEV (reference sequence). The CDR3 region is CASRPDPATNEKLFF. The CDR3 DNA reads TGTGCCAGCAGGCCCGACCCTGCAACTAATGAAAAACTGTTTTTT.

DNA of the CDR3: TGTGCCAGCAGCCAAGATATACAGGGGGCCAACTATGGCTACACCTTC. It codes for CASSQDIQGANYGYTF. The chain is built from TRBV4-2 and TRBJ1-2; 9 bases match TRBD1. This CDR3 region has 16 residues. Germline V lookup: CDR1 LGHNA, CDR2 YNFKEQ. Trimming removed 0 bases from V and 2 bases from J; junction bases left unmatched: 4.

The chain is built from TRBV5-4 and TRBJ2-2, with 13 bases lining up with TRBD2. This CDR3 is built from 17 residues. Germline trimming cut 4 bases from V and 4 bases from J; bases unmatched to any gene: 7. The germline V gene has CDR1 SGHNT and CDR2 YYREEE (reference sequence). The CDR3 sequence is CASSLLGLAGVTGELFF. CDR3 coding DNA: TGTGCCAGCAGCCTCTTAGGACTAGCGGGGGTCACCGGGGAGCTGTTTTTT.

The chain recombines TRBV7-9 with TRBJ1-5, with TRBD1 matching over 7 bases. This CDR3 region has 18 residues. Germline V lookup: CDR1 SEHNR, CDR2 FQNEAQ (reference sequence). V shed 1 base, J shed 0 bases, and the junction held 9 bases outside the gene matches. In nucleotides, the CDR3 is TGTGCCAGCAGCTTAGAACAGGGGCACTTAAATAGCAATCAGCCCCAGCATTTT. Its translation is CASSLEQGHLNSNQPQHF.

V and J are TRBV7-9 and TRBJ1-4, with TRBD1 matching 9 bases. This CDR3 is built from 16 residues. V lost 4 bases and J lost 6; bases outside the gene matches: 9. Germline V gives CDR1 SEHNR, CDR2 FQNEAQ (reference sequence). This CDR3 reads CASSYGQGIRDEKLFF. The CDR3 DNA sequence: TGTGCCAGCAGCTACGGACAGGGGATACGCGATGAAAAACTGTTTTTT.

The gene calls are TRBV29-1 and TRBJ1-4; D gene ambiguous. Germline CDR1 reads SQVTM; CDR2 reads ANQGSEA. There are 13 residues in the CDR3. The V gene lost 6 bases and the J gene lost 5 bases, with 13 bases spanning the gap. CDR3 sequence reads: CSVSGGLNEKLFF. The CDR3 coding sequence is TGCAGCGTGTCGGGAGGCCTGAATGAAAAACTGTTTTTT.

The rearrangement links TRBV7-9 to TRBJ2-3; 13 bases match TRBD2. Germline lookup yields CDR1 SEHNR and CDR2 FQNEAQ (reference sequence). V was clipped by 1 base and J by 5 bases; unmatched bases: 3. This CDR3 has 16 amino acids. CDR3 in DNA: TGTGCCAGCAGCTTAGGGACTAGCGGGAGTTTAGATACGCAGTATTTT. Encoded protein: CASSLGTSGSLDTQYF.

The V gene is TRBV18, the J gene TRBJ2-7; TRBD2 matches at 7 bases. V shed 6 bases and J 2 bases; nucleotides not matched to a gene: 7. The CDR3 runs to 14 residues. Germline CDR1 KGHSH, CDR2 LQKENI. CDR3 in DNA: TGTGCCAGCTCCCCGGGGGGTACCCCCTACGAGCAGTACTTC. Translated, it gives CASSPGGTPYEQYF.

This clone occurred once. The V call is TRBV2, the J call TRBJ2-5; the D is unclear. The ends were cut back, 1 base at V and 0 bases at J, with 6 bases in the middle. The CDR3 totals 14 residues. Germline-derived CDR1 and CDR2 are SNHLY and FYNNEI. The DNA of the CDR3 is TGTGCCAGCAGTGAAGTAGGGTACCAAGAGACCCAGTACTTC. It encodes CASSEVGYQETQYF.

This rearrangement joins TRBV18 to TRBJ1-4; perhaps TRBD1 as D (6 bases). CDR3 length equals 18 residues. V was shortened by 3 bases and J by 0 bases, with 17 bases between the two germline ends. Germline loops: CDR1 KGHSH, CDR2 LQKENI. CDR3 region: CASSPTGPGAATNEKLFF. In DNA form, the CDR3 reads TGTGCCAGCTCACCCACGGGACCAGGGGCCGCAACTAATGAAAAACTGTTTTTT.

The chain carries TRBV4-1 and TRBJ1-4; D gene uncertain. From germline, CDR1 is MGHRA and CDR2 YSYEKL. The CDR3 loop spans 14 amino acids. V was shortened by 0 bases and J by 7 bases, with 9 bases between the two germline ends. The CDR3 spells CASSQDIAGEKLFF. CDR3 DNA: TGCGCCAGCAGCCAAGACATTGCTGGTGAAAAACTGTTTTTT.

The V and J genes are TRBV28 and TRBJ2-1; 7 bases line up with TRBD2. The trim removed 7 bases at V and 7 bases at J, leaving 16 bases unmatched. This CDR3 comprises 16 residues. The germline CDR1 and CDR2 sequences are MDHEN and SYDVKM. CDR3 sequence: CASTTYSGGPINEQFF. The CDR3 bases are TGTGCCAGCACCACTTACTCGGGGGGACCCATAAATGAGCAGTTCTTC.

The rearrangement links TRBV2 to TRBJ1-1; 8 bases line up with TRBD1. Losses at the gene ends were 2 bases for V and 6 bases for J; bases not matched to a gene: 11. Germline CDR1 SNHLY, CDR2 FYNNEI. This CDR3 contains 16 residues. DNA of the CDR3: TGTGCCAGCAGTGAAAGGTTGGGGACAGGTGGCGCTGAAGCTTTCTTT. Translated, it gives CASSERLGTGGAEAFF.

This rearrangement joins TRBV9 to TRBJ2-5; 10 nucleotides align to TRBD1. Germline V gene data show CDR1 as SGDLS and CDR2 as YYNGEE. This CDR3 contains 15 residues. V gave up 3 bases and J gave up 4 bases; unmatched junction bases: 6. The CDR3 here is CASSARDRGPETQYF. The CDR3 nucleotides read TGTGCCAGCAGCGCACGGGACAGGGGTCCAGAGACCCAGTACTTC.

The chain couples TRBV29-1 to TRBJ1-2, with 10 bases matching TRBD1. Losses at the gene ends were 4 bases for V and 8 bases for J; bases not matched to a gene: 4. This CDR3 spans 12 amino acids. Germline V lookup: CDR1 SQVTM, CDR2 ANQGSEA. The DNA for the CDR3 is TGCAGCGTTGGACAGGGGGCTCGCGGCTACACCTTC. Protein sequence: CSVGQGARGYTF. The full variable domain, with the rest looked up from reference TRBV29-1 and TRBJ1-2, is SAVISQKPSRDICQRGTSLTIQCQVDSQVTMMFWYRQQPGQSLTLIATANQGSEATYESGFVIDKFPISRPNLTFSTLTVSNMSPEDSSIYLCSVGQGARGYTFGSGTRLTVV.

The CDR3 DNA follows: TGTGCCAGTAGTCGGGGGGGGCGTACCGGGGAGCTGTTTTTT. Encoded protein: CASSRGGRTGELFF. The V gene is TRBV19, the J gene TRBJ2-2; TRBD2 aligns across 8 bases. CDR1 and CDR2 from the germline V gene are LNHDA and SQIVND (reference sequence). V lost 5 bases, J lost 5 bases, and 4 bases stayed unmatched. This CDR3 contains 14 residues.

Here the CDR3 reads CASSSIGELFF. CDR3 sequence (DNA): TGTGCCAGCAGTTCGATCGGGGAGCTGTTTTTT. V and J are TRBV12-3 or TRBV12-4 and TRBJ2-2; no firm D call. V was shortened by 4 bases and J by 7 bases, with 4 bases between the two germline ends. The CDR3 loop spans 11 amino acids.

The chain is built from TRBV5-1 and TRBJ1-5; 7 nucleotides align to TRBD1. V dropped 2 bases and J dropped 4; count of bases not matched to a gene: 3. Looked up from germline, CDR1 is SGHRS and CDR2 is YFSETQ. The CDR3 contains 14 residues. CDR3 sequence reads: CASSFGTENQPQHF. The CDR3 DNA reads as TGCGCCAGCAGCTTTGGGACAGAAAATCAGCCCCAGCATTTT.

The rearrangement links TRBV7-8 to TRBJ1-5; a weak D match, TRBD1 (5 bases). The CDR3 consists of 13 residues. Germline V gene lookup returns CDR1 SGHVS and CDR2 FQNEAQ. The V end was cut by 5 bases, the J end by 2 bases, with 7 bases between. CDR3 in amino acids: CASSRGGNQPQHF. In DNA form, the CDR3 reads TGTGCCAGCAGCCGAGGGGGCAATCAGCCCCAGCATTTT.

The chain recombines TRBV5-5 with TRBJ1-4; TRBD1 matches 8 bases. This CDR3 has 16 residues. V gave up 0 bases and J gave up 5 bases; unmatched junction bases: 6. Germline loops: CDR1 SGHKS, CDR2 YYEKEE (reference sequence). The CDR3 spells CASSLAARTGNEKLFF. The DNA of the CDR3 is TGTGCCAGCAGCTTGGCCGCCCGGACAGGGAATGAAAAACTGTTTTTT.

V usage is TRBV10-2 and J usage is TRBJ2-7; no definite D call. V shed 4 bases and J shed 5 bases, with 21 bases lying between them. This CDR3 is built from 16 residues. Germline lookup yields CDR1 WSHSY and CDR2 SAAADI. The CDR3 sequence: CASSGTGPRSLNEQYF. CDR3 in DNA: TGCGCCAGCAGTGGTACCGGGCCTAGGAGCTTGAACGAGCAGTACTTC.